This T cell receptor (beta chain) stems from a study of T cell responses to AZD1222 COVID-19 vaccine. To note about this clone: What it binds is unknown.

Measured with immunoSEQ multiplex PCR; TCRdb has only the in-frame clones, and not every one. The sample carries tens of thousands of clones, around 87% recorded once. V lost 5 bases, J lost 2 bases, and 5 bases stayed unmatched. Germline assignment: CDR1 MNHNS and CDR2 SASEGT. The CDR3 is made up of 15 amino acids. Study conclusions and caveats: Only a handful of AZD1222 recipients, six or seven in all, had baseline seropositivity. White British ancestry dominated among donors, who included more females, and clonal diversity was possibly underestimated. Along spike, vaccine-associated CD4 TCRs were found throughout, with dominance at 160-218 and 743-854. Targeting of unmutated variant regions was reportedly seen in nearly half of spike-specific TCRs.

This chain joins TRBV6-1 and TRBJ2-1; 8 positions match TRBD2. The source is an adult who received the AZD1222 COVID-19 vaccine. The material sequenced was peripheral blood, taken 28 days after the second AZD1222 dose. CDR3 in amino acids: CASSHSGGTYNEQFF. The DNA of the CDR3 is TGTGCCAGCAGTCACAGCGGGGGAACCTACAATGAGCAGTTCTTC.